This TCR beta chain emerged from a study of blood T cell repertoires in COVID-19. Germline V gene lookup returns CDR1 LGHDT and CDR2 YNNKEL (reference sequence). CDR3 length: 14 amino acids. The trim removed 6 bases at V and 6 bases at J, leaving 8 bases unmatched. Profiling relied on immunoSEQ multiplex PCR, and the TCRdb table lists in-frame clones only, not all of them. The sample yields about 160,000 clones, around four fifths seen once. The sequencing input was PBMCs or T cells enriched from blood (not recorded which). This sequence joins TRBV3-1 (or the pseudogene TRBV3-2) and TRBJ2-1; the match to TRBD1 covers 7 bases. The TCR sequence derives from a woman in her 50s in a cohort exposed to, infected with or recovered from COVID-19 (not recorded which). The CDR3 DNA is TGTGCCAGCAGACACAGGGGAAGGTTCAATGAGCAGTTCTTC. Translated: CASRHRGRFNEQFF.